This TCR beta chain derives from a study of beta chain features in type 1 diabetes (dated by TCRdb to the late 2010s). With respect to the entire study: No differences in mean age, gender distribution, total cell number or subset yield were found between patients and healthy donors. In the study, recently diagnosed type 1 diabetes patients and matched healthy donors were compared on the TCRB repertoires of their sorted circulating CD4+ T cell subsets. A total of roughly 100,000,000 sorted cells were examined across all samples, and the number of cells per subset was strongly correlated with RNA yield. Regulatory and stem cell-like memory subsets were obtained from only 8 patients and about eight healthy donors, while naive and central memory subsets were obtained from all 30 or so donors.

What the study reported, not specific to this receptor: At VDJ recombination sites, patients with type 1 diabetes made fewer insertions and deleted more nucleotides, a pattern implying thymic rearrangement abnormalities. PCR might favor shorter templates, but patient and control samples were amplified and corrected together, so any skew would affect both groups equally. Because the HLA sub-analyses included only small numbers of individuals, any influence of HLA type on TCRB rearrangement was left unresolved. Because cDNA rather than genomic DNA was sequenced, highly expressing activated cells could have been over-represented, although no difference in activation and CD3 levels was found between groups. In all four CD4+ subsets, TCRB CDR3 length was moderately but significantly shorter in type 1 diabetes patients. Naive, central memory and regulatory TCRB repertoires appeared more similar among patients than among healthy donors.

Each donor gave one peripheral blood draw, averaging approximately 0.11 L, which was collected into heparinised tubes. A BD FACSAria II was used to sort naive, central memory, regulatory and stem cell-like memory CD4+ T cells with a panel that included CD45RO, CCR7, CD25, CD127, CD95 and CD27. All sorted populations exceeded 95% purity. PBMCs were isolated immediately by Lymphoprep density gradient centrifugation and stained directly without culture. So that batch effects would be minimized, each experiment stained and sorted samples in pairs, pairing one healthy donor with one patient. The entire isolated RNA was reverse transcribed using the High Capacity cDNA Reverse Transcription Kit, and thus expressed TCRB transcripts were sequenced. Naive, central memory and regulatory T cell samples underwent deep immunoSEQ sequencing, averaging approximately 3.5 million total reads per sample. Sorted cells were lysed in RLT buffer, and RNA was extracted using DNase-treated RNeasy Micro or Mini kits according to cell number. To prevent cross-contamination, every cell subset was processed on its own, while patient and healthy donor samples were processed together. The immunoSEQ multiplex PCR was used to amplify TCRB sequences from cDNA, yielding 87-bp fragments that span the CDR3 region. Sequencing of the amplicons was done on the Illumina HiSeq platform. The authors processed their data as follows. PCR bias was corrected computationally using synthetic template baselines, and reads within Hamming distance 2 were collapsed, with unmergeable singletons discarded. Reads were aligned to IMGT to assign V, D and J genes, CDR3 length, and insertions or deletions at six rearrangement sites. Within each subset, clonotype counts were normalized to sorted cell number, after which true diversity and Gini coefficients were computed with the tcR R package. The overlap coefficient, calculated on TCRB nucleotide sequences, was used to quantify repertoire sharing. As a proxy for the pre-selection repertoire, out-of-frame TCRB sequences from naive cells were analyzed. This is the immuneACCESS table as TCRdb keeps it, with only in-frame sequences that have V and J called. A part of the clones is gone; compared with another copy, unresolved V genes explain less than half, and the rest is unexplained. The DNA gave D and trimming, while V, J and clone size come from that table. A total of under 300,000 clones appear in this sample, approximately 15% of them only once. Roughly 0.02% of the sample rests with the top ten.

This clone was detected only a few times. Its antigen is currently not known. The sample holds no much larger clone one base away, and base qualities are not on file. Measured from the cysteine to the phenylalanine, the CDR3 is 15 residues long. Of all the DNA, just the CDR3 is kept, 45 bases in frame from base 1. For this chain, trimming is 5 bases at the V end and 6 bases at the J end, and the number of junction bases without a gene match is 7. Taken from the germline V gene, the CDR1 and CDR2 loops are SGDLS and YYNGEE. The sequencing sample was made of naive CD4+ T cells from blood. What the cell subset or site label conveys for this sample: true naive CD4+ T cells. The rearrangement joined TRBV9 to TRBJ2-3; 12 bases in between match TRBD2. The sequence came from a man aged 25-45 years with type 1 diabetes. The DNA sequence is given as TGTGCCAGCAGTCGACTAGCGGGAGATGGGGATACGCAGTATTTT. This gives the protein CASSRLAGDGDTQYF.